This T cell receptor (beta chain) was obtained from a study of identical twins. This clonotype was recorded at least ten times. Its specificity is unknown. This CDR3 comprises 14 residues. The V segment lost 5 bases and the J segment 2 bases; nucleotides outside the gene matches: 4. TCRdb fed the 5' RACE reads into MiXCR, producing one record per CDR3 protein. The data contain 450,000 or so distinct CDR3 sequences, roughly an eighth of them singletons. Study-wide points: For out-of-frame beta sequences, excess twin sharing was weaker.

These data are also associated with another study on yellow fever vaccine responses in identical twins.

The sequenced sample was CD4+ T cells sorted from blood. The receptor was isolated from a young woman in good health. This sequence joins TRBV12-3 or TRBV12-4 and TRBJ2-7; 9 positions match TRBD1. The chain's CDR3 is CASSPGTGPYEQYF. DNA of the CDR3: TGTGCCAGCAGTCCCGGGACAGGGCCCTACGAGCAGTACTTC.